What follows are 24 T cell receptor beta chains derived from one specimen sequenced in a study of T cells in Graves' hyperthyroidism and ophthalmopathy (dated by TCRdb to the late 2010s). Libraries were prepared through multiplex PCR. The sequencing machine was an Illumina HiSeq 2000. The TCR beta CDR3 regions were amplified from the RNA transcripts. For the first round of RT-PCR on the TCR CDR3, the HTBI primer set was used together with the Qiagen OneStep RT-PCR kit. Clones were called with MiXCR by TCRdb after fastp trimmed the public reads at Q25, and only in-frame beta chains were retained. Rows are combined by CDR3 protein, so each entry shows the most common genes and DNA. The sample data list about 290,000 distinct CDR3 sequences, and about an eighth of these were observed just once. Of the sample, roughly 8.5% falls within the top ten clones. Sequenced: blood. These receptors were obtained from a young woman with Graves' hyperthyroidism that later progressed to Graves' ophthalmopathy.

The chain is built from TRBV14 and TRBJ1-1; 8 bases align to TRBD1. Germline assignment: CDR1 SGHDN and CDR2 FVKESK. The CDR3 totals 17 residues. Trimming took 2 bases from V and 4 from J; bases not matched to a gene: 12. The CDR3 coding sequence is TGTGCCAGCAGCCAATGGGCAGGGGGCGCGGAGAGCACTGAAGCTTTCTTT. Encoded protein: CASSQWAGGAESTEAFF. Drawing the rest from reference TRBV14 and TRBJ1-1, the complete variable domain is EAGVTQFPSHSVIEKGQTVTLRCDPISGHDNLYWYRRVMGKEIKFLLHFVKESKQDESGMPNNRFLAERTGGTYSTLKVQPAELEDSGVYFCASSQWAGGAESTEAFFGQGTRLTVV.

This clonotype was detected ten times or more. V usage is TRBV12-3 or TRBV12-4 and J usage is TRBJ2-3; the D gene could be TRBD1 or TRBD2 (5 bases each). Trimming pared 5 bases from V and 4 bases from J, leaving 19 bases between. The CDR3 consists of 16 residues. The CDR3, as DNA: TGTGCCAGCAGTCCGGGACCCACACACTCTCCAGATACGCAGTATTTT. Its protein product is CASSPGPTHSPDTQYF.

In its sample, this clonotype was seen a few times. Here the CDR3 reads CATTGRGARYTQYF. The DNA for the CDR3 is TGTGCCACCACGGGGCGGGGGGCCAGGTATACGCAGTATTTT. The genes are TRBV28 and TRBJ2-3; 8 bases fit TRBD2. Trimming removed 10 bases from V and 7 bases from J; junction bases left unmatched: 13. Germline CDR1 and CDR2: MDHEN and SYDVKM. This CDR3 comprises 14 residues.

There are many counts of this clonotype. The V call is TRBV3-1, the J call TRBJ2-7; 8 bases align to TRBD2. Germline trimming cut 1 base from V and 4 bases from J; bases unmatched to any gene: 6. Germline V CDR1 and CDR2: LGHDT, YNNKEL (reference sequence). The CDR3 totals 15 residues. The CDR3 DNA reads TGTGCCAGCAGCCAAGGACGGAGCGGGGGTTACGAGCAGTACTTC. The encoded protein is CASSQGRSGGYEQYF.

This clonotype was counted a few times. This chain uses TRBV9 with TRBJ2-5; the D gene is possibly TRBD2 (6 bases). From germline, CDR1 is SGDLS and CDR2 YYNGEE. The CDR3 is 15 amino acids. V was clipped by 0 bases and J by 4 bases, with 13 bases between them. The chain's CDR3 is CASSVAPGAGETQYF. For the CDR3, the DNA is TGTGCCAGCAGCGTAGCGCCGGGAGCGGGAGAGACCCAGTACTTC.

A few counts support this clonotype. The chain is built from TRBV24-1 and TRBJ2-3; D not resolved. The V and J ends lost 4 bases and 10 bases respectively, with 11 bases between them. From germline, CDR1 is KGHDR and CDR2 SFDVKD. The CDR3 totals 12 residues. The CDR3 DNA follows: TGTGCCACCAGTGAGGCGGCCTATTCGCAGTATTTT. Amino acid sequence: CATSEAAYSQYF.

This clonotype was counted many times. This chain joins TRBV7-2 and TRBJ2-5; 8 bases are shared with TRBD2. The CDR3 runs 17 residues. Losses at the gene ends were 1 base for V and 4 bases for J; bases not matched to a gene: 11. CDR1 is SGHTA and CDR2 is FQGNSA in the germline V gene. This CDR3 is CASSLGGAGVLRETQYF. The CDR3 DNA reads as TGTGCCAGCAGCTTAGGCGGAGCGGGAGTCTTAAGAGAGACCCAGTACTTC.

Ten or more counts support this clonotype. V gene TRBV7-9 combines with J gene TRBJ1-2; 7 nucleotides agree with TRBD1. Germline V gene data show CDR1 as SEHNR and CDR2 as FQNEAQ (reference sequence). Unmatched junction bases numbered 11, after V lost 6 bases and J lost 4 bases. The CDR3 spans 15 residues. Written as DNA, the CDR3 is TGTGCCAGCAGGGATGACAGGGCGCTTGCCTATGGCTACACCTTC. Translated: CASRDDRALAYGYTF.

The V and J genes are TRBV19 and TRBJ2-2, with 8 positions matching TRBD1. The CDR3 is 16 amino acids. Germline-derived CDR1 and CDR2 are LNHDA and SQIVND (reference sequence). The junction had 12 bases not matched to a gene; V was cut back by 10 bases and J by 2 bases. CDR3 amino acids: CATVPSGQVNTGELFF. The CDR3 region has the DNA TGTGCCACCGTACCCTCGGGACAGGTCAACACCGGGGAGCTGTTTTTT.

This clonotype showed up many times. The CDR3 nucleotides are TGTGCCAGCAGTTTATCGACTAGCGGGTCCTACAATGAGCAGTTCTTC. It specifies CASSLSTSGSYNEQFF. The rearrangement joins TRBV27 to TRBJ2-1, with TRBD2 identical over 10 bases. Losses at the gene ends were 0 bases for V and 1 base for J; bases not matched to a gene: 0. The CDR3 contains 16 residues. Per the germline V gene, CDR1 is MNHEY and CDR2 is SMNVEV (reference sequence).

The chain employs TRBV2 and TRBJ1-5; 10 bases match TRBD1. V gave up 6 bases and J gave up 6 bases; unmatched junction bases: 2. CDR1 is SNHLY, CDR2 FYNNEI, per germline. The length of the CDR3 is 13 residues. In DNA, the CDR3 is TGTGCCAGCAGGGGACAGGGGTTTCAGCCCCAGCATTTT. It codes for CASRGQGFQPQHF.

The sample holds many counts of this clonotype. This sequence joins TRBV12-3 or TRBV12-4 and TRBJ2-1; tentative D call: TRBD2 (5 bases). The CDR3 loop spans 15 amino acids. Trimming took 6 bases from V and 0 from J, leaving 12 bases between them. Here the CDR3 reads CASSRGESSYNEQFF. CDR3 DNA: TGTGCCAGCAGCCGGGGTGAAAGCTCCTACAATGAGCAGTTCTTC.

In its sample, this clonotype was seen many times. This CDR3 reads CASSLRDRGTEAFF. As DNA, the CDR3 is TGTGCCAGCAGCTTACGGGACAGGGGCACTGAAGCTTTCTTT. The chain recombines TRBV7-3 with TRBJ1-1, with 10 nucleotides matching TRBD1. This CDR3 has 14 residues. Per the germline V gene, CDR1 is SGHTA and CDR2 is FQGTGA. V shed 2 bases, J shed 4 bases, and the junction held 1 base outside the gene matches.

Notes on this clonotype: A much more abundant neighbour one base away suggests this may be a read error. J is TRBJ2-7 and V is TRBV20-1; possibly TRBD1 for D (6 bases). The CDR3 extends over 13 amino acids. The germline V gene encodes CDR1 DFQATT and CDR2 SNEGSKA (reference sequence). CDR3 DNA sequence: TGCAGTGTTAGACTAACAGGGTACTACGAGCAGTACTTC. Its protein product is CSVRLTGYYEQYF.

This clonotype was seen at least ten times. The chain is built from TRBV13 and TRBJ2-5; 9 bases map to TRBD2. Germline CDR1 and CDR2: PRHDT and FYEKMQ (reference sequence). V shed 5 bases, J shed 3 bases, and the junction held 7 bases outside the gene matches. This CDR3 contains 15 residues. The CDR3 coding sequence is TGTGCCAGCAGCCCCGGGACTAGCTCAGAAGAGACCCAGTACTTC. It specifies CASSPGTSSEETQYF. Based on the CDR3 plus reference TRBV13 and TRBJ2-5, the full variable domain is AAGVIQSPRHLIKEKRETATLKCYPIPRHDTVYWYQQGPGQDPQFLISFYEKMQSDKGSIPDRFSAQQFSDYHSELNMSSLELGDSALYFCASSPGTSSEETQYFGPGTRLLVL.

This clonotype was observed many times. This chain connects TRBV15 to TRBJ2-1; 10 bases match TRBD2. Germline CDR1 LNHNV, CDR2 YYDKDF (reference sequence). Trimming took 8 bases from V and 0 from J; bases not matched to a gene: 1. The CDR3 runs to 14 residues. This chain's CDR3 is CATASGSSYNEQFF. The CDR3 region has the DNA TGTGCCACCGCTAGCGGGAGCTCCTACAATGAGCAGTTCTTC.

This clonotype was observed at least ten times. The chain recombines TRBV7-9 with TRBJ2-7, with 8 bases lining up with TRBD1. CDR1 and CDR2 from the germline V gene are SEHNR and FQNEAQ (reference sequence). The CDR3 is made up of 14 amino acids. J was trimmed by 3 bases and V by 5 bases; bases with no gene match: 6. CDR3 region: CASSIDDRGYEQYF. The CDR3 DNA reads TGTGCCAGCAGCATTGATGACAGGGGCTACGAGCAGTACTTC.

This clonotype was counted ten times or more. The V and J genes are TRBV7-9 and TRBJ1-4; D gene uncertain. CDR3 length: 15 amino acids. CDR1 SEHNR and CDR2 FQNEAQ come from the germline V gene (reference sequence). V was pared by 3 bases and J by 8 bases, with 16 bases between. The CDR3 here is CASSFEPAWGEKLFF. The CDR3 bases are TGTGCCAGCAGCTTCGAGCCGGCCTGGGGAGAAAAACTGTTTTTT.

In the case of this clonotype: A much larger clone lies a single base off, so this may be a read error. V gene TRBV11-1 combines with J gene TRBJ2-7; the match to TRBD1 covers 8 bases. This CDR3 has 14 amino acids. CDR1 is SGHAT and CDR2 is FQDESV in the germline V gene (reference sequence). The junction had 6 bases not matched to a gene; V was cut back by 2 bases and J by 6 bases. CDR3 region: CASSLPRQGSEQYF. CDR3 bases: TGTGCCAGCAGCTTACCCCGACAGGGGAGCGAGCAGTACTTC.

There are many counts of this clonotype. The rearrangement joins TRBV5-1 to TRBJ2-3; TRBD2 aligns across 11 bases. Germline V lookup: CDR1 SGHRS, CDR2 YFSETQ. The CDR3 loop spans 15 amino acids. With 2 bases clipped from V and 6 bases from J, the junction kept 5 bases outside the gene matches. The CDR3 DNA sequence: TGCGCCAGCAGCTTTAGCGGGAGGGCCCTGGATACGCAGTATTTT. Translated, it gives CASSFSGRALDTQYF.

Ten or more counts support this clonotype. The chain employs TRBV10-3 and TRBJ2-3, with TRBD1 matching 7 bases. CDR3 size: 17 residues. V trimming: 1 base; J trimming: 4 bases; junction bases outside the gene matches: 11. CDR1 is ENHRY, CDR2 SYGVKD, per germline. The CDR3 bases are TGTGCCATCAGTGAGTTAACCGGGACAGAGAGGCCAGATACGCAGTATTTT. Translated: CAISELTGTERPDTQYF.

This clonotype was counted ten times or more. The chain combines TRBV6-1 with TRBJ2-5; maybe TRBD2 (5 bases). The germline V and J ends were trimmed by 2 bases and 4 bases, with 17 bases remaining between them. CDR3 length: 16 amino acids. Germline CDR1 reads MNHNS; CDR2 reads SASEGT. For the CDR3, the DNA is TGTGCCAGCAGTGAAAGTTCGGGGATTGGCGGAGAGACCCAGTACTTC. Translating gives CASSESSGIGGETQYF.

In regard to this clonotype: A read error may account for a junction end that differs from germline. CDR3 protein: CASSLGLAGAGEPFF. DNA of the CDR3: TGTGCCAGCAGCTTGGGGCTAGCGGGAGCCGGGGAGCCGTTTTTT. This chain uses TRBV5-4 with TRBJ2-2; 10 bases map to TRBD2. In germline, CDR1 is SGHNT, CDR2 YYREEE (reference sequence). CDR3 size: 15 residues. The full variable domain, completed using reference TRBV5-4 and TRBJ2-2, is ETGVTQSPTHLIKTRGQQVTLRCSSQSGHNTVSWYQQALGQGPQFIFQYYREEENGRGNFPPRFSGLQFPNYSSELNVNALELDDSALYLCASSLGLAGAGEPFFGEGSRLTVL.

This clonotype was counted at least ten times. The chain employs TRBV7-2 and TRBJ2-3; tentatively, D is TRBD2 (5 bases). Germline-derived CDR1 and CDR2 are SGHTA and FQGNSA. The CDR3 covers 15 residues. V lost 3 bases, J lost 0 bases, and 10 bases lay in between. CDR3 in amino acids: CASSFDSVSTDTQYF. The CDR3 DNA reads as TGTGCCAGCAGCTTTGATAGCGTTAGCACAGATACGCAGTATTTT.